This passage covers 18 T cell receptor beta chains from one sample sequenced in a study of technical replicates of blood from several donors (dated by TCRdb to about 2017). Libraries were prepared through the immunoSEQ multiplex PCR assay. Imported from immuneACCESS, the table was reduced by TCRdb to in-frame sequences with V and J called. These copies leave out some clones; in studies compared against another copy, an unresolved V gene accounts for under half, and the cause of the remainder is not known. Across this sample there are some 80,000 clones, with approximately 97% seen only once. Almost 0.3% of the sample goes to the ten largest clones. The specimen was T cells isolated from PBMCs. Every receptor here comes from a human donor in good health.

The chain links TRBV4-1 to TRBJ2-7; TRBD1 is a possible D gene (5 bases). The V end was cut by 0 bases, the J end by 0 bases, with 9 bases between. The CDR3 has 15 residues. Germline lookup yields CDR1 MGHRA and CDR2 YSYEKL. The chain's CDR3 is CASSQEQAYSYEQYF. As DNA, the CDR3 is TGCGCCAGCAGCCAAGAACAGGCTTACTCCTACGAGCAGTACTTC.

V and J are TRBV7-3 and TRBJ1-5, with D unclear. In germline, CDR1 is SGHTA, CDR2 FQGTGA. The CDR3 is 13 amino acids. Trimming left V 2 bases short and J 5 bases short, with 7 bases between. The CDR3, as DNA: TGTGCCAGCAGCTTAGAACGAGATCAGCCCCAGCATTTT. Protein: CASSLERDQPQHF.

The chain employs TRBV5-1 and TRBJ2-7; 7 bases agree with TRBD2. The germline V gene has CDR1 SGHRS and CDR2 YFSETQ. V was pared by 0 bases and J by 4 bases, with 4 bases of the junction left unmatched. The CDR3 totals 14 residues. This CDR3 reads CASSLGLARYEQYF. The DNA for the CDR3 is TGCGCCAGCAGCTTGGGACTAGCCCGATACGAGCAGTACTTC.

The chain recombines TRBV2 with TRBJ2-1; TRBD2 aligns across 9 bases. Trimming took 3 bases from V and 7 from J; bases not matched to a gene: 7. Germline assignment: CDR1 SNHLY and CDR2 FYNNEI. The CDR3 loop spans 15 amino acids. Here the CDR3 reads CASSDVAGVHNEQFF. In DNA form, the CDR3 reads TGTGCCAGCAGTGATGTAGCGGGAGTGCATAATGAGCAGTTCTTC.

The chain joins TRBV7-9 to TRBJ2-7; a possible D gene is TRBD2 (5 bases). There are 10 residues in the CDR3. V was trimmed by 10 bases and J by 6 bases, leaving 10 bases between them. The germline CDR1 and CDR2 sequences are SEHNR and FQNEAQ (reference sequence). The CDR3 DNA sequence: TGTGCCATCCGTGAGGGCGAGCAGTACTTC. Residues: CAIREGEQYF.

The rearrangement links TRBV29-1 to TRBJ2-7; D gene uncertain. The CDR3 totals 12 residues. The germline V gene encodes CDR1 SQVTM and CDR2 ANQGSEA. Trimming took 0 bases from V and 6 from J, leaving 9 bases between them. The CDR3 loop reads CSVEDLAGEQYF. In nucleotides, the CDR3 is TGCAGCGTTGAAGATCTCGCAGGCGAGCAGTACTTC.

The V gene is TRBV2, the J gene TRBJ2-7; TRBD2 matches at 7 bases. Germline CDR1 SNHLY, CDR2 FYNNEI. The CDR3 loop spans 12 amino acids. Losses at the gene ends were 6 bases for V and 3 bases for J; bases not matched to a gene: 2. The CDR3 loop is CASSPGGYEQYF. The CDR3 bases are TGTGCCAGCAGCCCGGGGGGCTACGAGCAGTACTTC.

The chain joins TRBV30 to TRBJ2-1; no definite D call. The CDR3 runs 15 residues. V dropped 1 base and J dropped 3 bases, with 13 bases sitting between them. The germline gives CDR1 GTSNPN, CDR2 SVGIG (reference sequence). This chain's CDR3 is CAWSDKRSFYNEQFF. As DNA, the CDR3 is TGTGCCTGGAGTGATAAGCGATCCTTCTACAATGAGCAGTTCTTC. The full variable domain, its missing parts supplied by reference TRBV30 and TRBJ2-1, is SQTIHQWPATLVQPVGSPLSLECTVEGTSNPNLYWYRQAAGRGLQLLFYSVGIGQISSEVPQNLSASRPQDRQFILSSKKLLLSDSGFYLCAWSDKRSFYNEQFFGPGTRLTVL.

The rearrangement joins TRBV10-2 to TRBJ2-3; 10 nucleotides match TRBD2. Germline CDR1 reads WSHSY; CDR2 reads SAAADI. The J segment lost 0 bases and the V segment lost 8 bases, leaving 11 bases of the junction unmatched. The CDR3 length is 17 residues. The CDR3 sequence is CASGGTSVLPSTDTQYF. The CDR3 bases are TGCGCCAGCGGCGGGACTAGCGTACTACCTAGCACAGATACGCAGTATTTT.

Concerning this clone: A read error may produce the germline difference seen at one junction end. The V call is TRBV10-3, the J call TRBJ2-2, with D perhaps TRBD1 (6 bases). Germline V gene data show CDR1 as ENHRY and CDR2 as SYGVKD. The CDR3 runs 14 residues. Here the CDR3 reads CATSTGTNTGELFF. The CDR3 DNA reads TGTGCCACCAGTACAGGGACCAACACCGGGGAGCTGTTTTTT.

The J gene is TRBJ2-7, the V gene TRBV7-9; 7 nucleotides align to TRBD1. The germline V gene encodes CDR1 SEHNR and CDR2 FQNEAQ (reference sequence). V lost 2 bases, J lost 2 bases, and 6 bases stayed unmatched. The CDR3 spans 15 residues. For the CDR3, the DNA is TGTGCCAGCAGCTTAAGGGGGCAAATCCCCTACGAGCAGTACTTC. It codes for CASSLRGQIPYEQYF.

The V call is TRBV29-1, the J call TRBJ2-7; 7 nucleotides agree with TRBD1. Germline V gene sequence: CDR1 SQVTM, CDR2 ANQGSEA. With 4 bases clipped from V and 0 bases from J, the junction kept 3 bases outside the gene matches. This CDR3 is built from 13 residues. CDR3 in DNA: TGCAGCGTTGCGACAGGGAGCTCCTACGAGCAGTACTTC. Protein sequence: CSVATGSSYEQYF.

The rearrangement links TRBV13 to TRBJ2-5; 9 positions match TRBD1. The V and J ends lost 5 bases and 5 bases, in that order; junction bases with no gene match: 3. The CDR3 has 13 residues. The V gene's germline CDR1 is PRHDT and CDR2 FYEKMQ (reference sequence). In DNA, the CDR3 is TGTGCCAGCAGCCCCGGACAGGGGGAGACCCAGTACTTC. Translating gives CASSPGQGETQYF.

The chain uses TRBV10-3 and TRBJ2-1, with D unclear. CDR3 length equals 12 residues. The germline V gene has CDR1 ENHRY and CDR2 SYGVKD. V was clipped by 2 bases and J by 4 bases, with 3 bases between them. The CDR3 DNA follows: TGTGCCATCAGTGAGCCTTACAATGAGCAGTTCTTC. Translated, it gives CAISEPYNEQFF.

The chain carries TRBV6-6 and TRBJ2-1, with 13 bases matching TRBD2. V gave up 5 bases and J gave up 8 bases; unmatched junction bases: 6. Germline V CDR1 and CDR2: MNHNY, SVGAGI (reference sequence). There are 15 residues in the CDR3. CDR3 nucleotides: TGTGCCAGCAGTGCACTAGCGGGAGGGTCCGATGAGCAGTTCTTC. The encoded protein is CASSALAGGSDEQFF.

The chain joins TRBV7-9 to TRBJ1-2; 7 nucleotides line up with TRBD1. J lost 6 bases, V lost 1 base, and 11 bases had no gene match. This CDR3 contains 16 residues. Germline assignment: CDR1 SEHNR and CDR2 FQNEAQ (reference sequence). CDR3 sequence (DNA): TGTGCCAGCAGCTTAGTAGGGTGGAGGCAGGGGGATGGCTACACCTTC. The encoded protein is CASSLVGWRQGDGYTF. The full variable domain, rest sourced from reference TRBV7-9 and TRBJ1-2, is DTGVSQNPRHKITKRGQNVTFRCDPISEHNRLYWYRQTLGQGPEFLTYFQNEAQLEKSRLLSDRFSAERPKGSFSTLEIQRTEQGDSAMYLCASSLVGWRQGDGYTFGSGTRLTVV.

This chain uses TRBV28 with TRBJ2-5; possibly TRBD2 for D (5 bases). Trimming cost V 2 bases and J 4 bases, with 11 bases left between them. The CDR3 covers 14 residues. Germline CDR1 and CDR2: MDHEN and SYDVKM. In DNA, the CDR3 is TGTGCCAGCAGTTTACGAGGAGGAGGAGAGACCCAGTACTTC. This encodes CASSLRGGGETQYF.

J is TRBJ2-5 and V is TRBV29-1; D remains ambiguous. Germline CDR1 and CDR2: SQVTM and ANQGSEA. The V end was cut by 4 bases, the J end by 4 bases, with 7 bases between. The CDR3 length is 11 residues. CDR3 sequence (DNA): TGCAGCGTTGCTTCCGGAGAGACCCAGTACTTC. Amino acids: CSVASGETQYF. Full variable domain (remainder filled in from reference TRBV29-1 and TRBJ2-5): SAVISQKPSRDICQRGTSLTIQCQVDSQVTMMFWYRQQPGQSLTLIATANQGSEATYESGFVIDKFPISRPNLTFSTLTVSNMSPEDSSIYLCSVASGETQYFGPGTRLLVL.